The T cell receptor beta chain under discussion was sequenced for a study of blood T cell repertoires in COVID-19. About the research overall: Some COVID-19 samples were acute and others convalescent; all came from the United States, Italy and Spain. PBMCs, B-cell-depleted T cells, or T cells provided the cDNA or gDNA that made up the material.

Clones were read by immunoSEQ multiplex PCR, and TCRdb kept only the in-frame ones, dropping some. Of 400,000 to 450,000 clones in the sample, 85% to 90% were seen once. Recovered Cohort 3 donors showed two negative PCRs, clearance, or symptom resolution. The CDR3 sequence is 16 residues long. Germline V gives CDR1 PRHDT, CDR2 FYEKMQ (reference sequence). Between the trimmed V and J ends, which lost 3 bases and 3 bases, there was a span of 14 bases. The TCR comes from a man aged 30-40 years who had recovered from COVID-19. The source material was PBMCs or T cells enriched from blood (not recorded which). The chain has TRBV13 and TRBJ2-2; D may be TRBD2 (5 bases). In DNA, the CDR3 is TGTGCCAGCAGCTTCGCCGGACTTGACTACACCGGGGAGCTGTTTTTT. Translating it yields CASSFAGLDYTGELFF.